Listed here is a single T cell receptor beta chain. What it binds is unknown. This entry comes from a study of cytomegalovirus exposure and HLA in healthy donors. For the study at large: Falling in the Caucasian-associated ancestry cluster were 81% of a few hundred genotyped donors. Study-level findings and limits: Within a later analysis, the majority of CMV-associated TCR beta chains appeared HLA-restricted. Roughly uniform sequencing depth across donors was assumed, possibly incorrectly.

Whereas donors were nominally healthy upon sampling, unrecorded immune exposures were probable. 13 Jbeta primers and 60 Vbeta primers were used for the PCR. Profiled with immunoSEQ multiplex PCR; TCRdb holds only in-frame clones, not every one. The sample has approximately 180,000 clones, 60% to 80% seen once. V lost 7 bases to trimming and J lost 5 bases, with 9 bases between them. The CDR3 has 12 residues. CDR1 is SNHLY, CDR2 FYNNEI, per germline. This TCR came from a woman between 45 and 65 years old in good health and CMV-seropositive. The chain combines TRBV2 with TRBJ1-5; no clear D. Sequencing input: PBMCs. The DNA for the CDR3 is TGTGCCAGCAACGAACAGTATCAGCCCCAGCATTTT. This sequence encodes CASNEQYQPQHF.